Sequencing of this T cell receptor (beta chain) was carried out in a study of control samples from healthy donors and cancer patients. Sequencing used immunoSEQ multiplex PCR; TCRdb keeps in-frame clones, though not all of them. The sample has approximately 100,000 clones, around 88% seen once. V lost 2 bases to trimming and J lost 6 bases, with 11 bases between them. Germline V gene sequence: CDR1 GTSNPN, CDR2 SVGIG (reference sequence). The CDR3 contains 14 residues. The origin of this receptor is a young man in good health. The rearrangement links TRBV30 to TRBJ1-6; D possibly corresponds to TRBD1 (6 bases). Sequenced material: blood. CDR3 residues: CAWSPGTPNSPLHF. DNA for the CDR3: TGTGCCTGGAGTCCCGGGACACCTAATTCACCCCTCCACTTT.